Following are 14 T cell receptor beta chains from one sample sequenced in a study of T-cell reconstitution after alpha-beta-depleted transplantation in children. The TCRbeta library was prepared with unique molecular identifiers. TCRdb used MiXCR to reprocess the PCR reads, holding one entry per CDR3 protein. The sample comprises about 600,000 distinct CDR3 sequences, 10% to 13% of which are singletons, and 4% to 5% rests with the top ten. This specimen was PBMCs from the stem cell graft donor, taken from the stem cell graft. The receptors stem from a human donor who donated a stem cell graft to a child with acute myeloid leukemia.

There are a few counts of this clonotype. The chain has TRBV12-3 or TRBV12-4 and TRBJ2-3, with 14 bases fitting TRBD2. The CDR3 covers 17 residues. Unmatched junction bases numbered 11, after V lost 3 bases and J lost 9 bases. The CDR3 sequence is CASSFDLPGLAGATQYF. The DNA for the CDR3 is TGTGCCAGCAGTTTCGACTTACCGGGACTAGCGGGGGCCACGCAGTATTTT.

There are a few counts of this clonotype. For the CDR3, the DNA is TGCAGCGTACCGGAAGGTGGGAACACTGAAGCTTTCTTT. Translating gives CSVPEGGNTEAFF. This chain joins TRBV29-1 and TRBJ1-1; D unclear. Looked up from germline, CDR1 is SQVTM and CDR2 is ANQGSEA. The V end was cut by 6 bases, the J end by 1 base, with 12 bases between. The CDR3 is 13 amino acids.

This clonotype was observed many times. The rearrangement joins TRBV5-6 to TRBJ1-1; possibly TRBD1 for D (5 bases). Per germline, CDR1 SGHDT and CDR2 YYEEEE. The CDR3 spans 15 residues. The ends were cut back, 0 bases at V and 1 base at J, with 10 bases in the middle. CDR3 bases: TGTGCCAGCAGCTTGGTGGCGGGGGGGAACACTGAAGCTTTCTTT. Residues: CASSLVAGGNTEAFF.

This clonotype was detected only once. J is TRBJ2-1 and V is TRBV12-3 or TRBV12-4; 13 bases are a match to TRBD2. J was trimmed by 7 bases and V by 3 bases; bases with no gene match: 12. This CDR3 comprises 18 residues. DNA for the CDR3: TGTGCCAGCAGTTTTCGAACCTCGGGACTAGCGGGGCGTAATGAGCAGTTCTTC. Amino acids: CASSFRTSGLAGRNEQFF.

This clonotype was seen a handful of times. This chain connects TRBV20-1 to TRBJ2-5; D is unresolved. The germline V gene encodes CDR1 DFQATT and CDR2 SNEGSKA (reference sequence). The germline V and J ends were trimmed by 2 bases and 3 bases, with 4 bases remaining between them. The CDR3 sequence is 11 residues long. In DNA form, the CDR3 reads TGCAGTGCTAGACCCGAAGAGACCCAGTACTTC. Its protein product is CSARPEETQYF.

The sample holds a few counts of this clonotype. The chain uses TRBV5-1 and TRBJ1-1, with 7 bases matching TRBD1. The CDR3 extends over 12 amino acids. The germline gives CDR1 SGHRS, CDR2 YFSETQ. V was pared by 5 bases and J by 7 bases, with 5 bases of the junction left unmatched. In DNA form, the CDR3 reads TGCGCCAGCAGGCATCCAGGGGGTGAAGCTTTCTTT. Encoded protein: CASRHPGGEAFF.

This chain joins TRBV3-1 and TRBJ2-7; D call uncertain. V lost 8 bases to trimming and J lost 2 bases, with 16 bases between them. CDR1 is LGHDT and CDR2 is YNNKEL in the germline V gene (reference sequence). This CDR3 has 14 residues. For the CDR3, the DNA is TGTGCCAGCCAGATTTCAACAGTGGCCTACGAGCAGTACTTC. This codes for CASQISTVAYEQYF.

The chain has TRBV12-3 or TRBV12-4 and TRBJ2-3, with 12 bases aligning to TRBD2. The V segment lost 6 bases and the J segment 5 bases; nucleotides outside the gene matches: 6. CDR3 length: 15 amino acids. CDR3 in amino acids: CASRPSGRAVDTQYF. CDR3 DNA: TGTGCCAGCAGGCCTAGCGGGAGGGCCGTAGATACGCAGTATTTT.

The chain employs TRBV4-1 and TRBJ1-1; unclear D gene. The CDR3 is made up of 14 amino acids. Germline assignment: CDR1 MGHRA and CDR2 YSYEKL. V gave up 1 base and J gave up 5 bases, with 11 bases separating them. The CDR3 loop reads CASSQGTRTTEAFF. CDR3 DNA sequence: TGCGCCAGCAGCCAAGGGACCCGAACGACTGAAGCTTTCTTT.

This CDR3 is CSARTTGLAGTSSYEQYF. Written as DNA, the CDR3 is TGCAGTGCTAGGACTACGGGACTAGCGGGAACTAGCTCCTACGAGCAGTACTTC. The chain is built from TRBV20-1 and TRBJ2-7, with 13 positions matching TRBD2. Trimming removed 3 bases from V and 0 bases from J; junction bases left unmatched: 11. The CDR3 has 18 amino acids. Germline V gene lookup returns CDR1 DFQATT and CDR2 SNEGSKA (reference sequence).

The V gene is TRBV7-9, the J gene TRBJ2-7, with TRBD1 matching 7 bases. V shed 4 bases, J shed 0 bases, and the junction held 6 bases outside the gene matches. Germline CDR1 reads SEHNR; CDR2 reads FQNEAQ (reference sequence). The CDR3 has 15 amino acids. CDR3 in DNA: TGTGCCAGCAGCTCAGGGGGTCCGGGCTCCTACGAGCAGTACTTC. Protein product: CASSSGGPGSYEQYF.

The chain combines TRBV15 with TRBJ2-1, with D perhaps matching TRBD2 (6 bases). With 1 base removed from V and 4 bases from J, the gap between germline ends came to 8 bases. Germline V gene data show CDR1 as LNHNV and CDR2 as YYDKDF (reference sequence). This CDR3 contains 14 residues. The CDR3 DNA sequence: TGTGCCACCAGCAGAGCCGGGACTTACAATGAGCAGTTCTTC. Its protein product is CATSRAGTYNEQFF.

V is TRBV15 and J is TRBJ2-1, with D maybe TRBD2 (5 bases). Germline lookup yields CDR1 LNHNV and CDR2 YYDKDF (reference sequence). Trimming pared 6 bases from V and 0 bases from J, leaving 9 bases between. CDR3 length: 14 residues. The CDR3 DNA follows: TGTGCCACCAGAAGCGGTAGCTCCTACAATGAGCAGTTCTTC. Protein sequence: CATRSGSSYNEQFF.

Many counts were recorded for this clonotype. J is TRBJ2-1 and V is TRBV6-1, with 8 bases lining up with TRBD2. The CDR3 has 19 amino acids. Trimming removed 4 bases from V and 5 bases from J; junction bases left unmatched: 19. Germline V gives CDR1 MNHNS, CDR2 SASEGT. The CDR3 DNA is TGTGCCAGCAGTGGCGAGGGAGCGGGAGTTACCTTAAGGGACAATGAGCAGTTCTTC. Protein product: CASSGEGAGVTLRDNEQFF.